Presented here are 21 T cell receptor beta chains from one specimen sequenced in a study of control samples from healthy donors and cancer patients. Some clones are missing from TCRdb's copy, which holds only in-frame ones; the method was immunoSEQ multiplex PCR. The repertoire holds roughly 63,000 clones, roughly 90% seen once, with roughly 5.7% in the top ten. The specimen sequenced was PBMCs. Source of these receptors: a man aged 60 to 75 with colorectal cancer.

V gene TRBV28 combines with J gene TRBJ1-6; the D gene is possibly TRBD1 (5 bases). Trimming pared 3 bases from V and 7 bases from J, leaving 10 bases between. CDR1 and CDR2 (germline): MDHEN, SYDVKM. The CDR3 is made up of 14 amino acids. CDR3 bases: TGTGCCAGCAGTTTTACAGGAGGCAATTCACCCCTCCACTTT. This encodes CASSFTGGNSPLHF. Supplemented by reference TRBV28 and TRBJ1-6, the full variable domain reads DVKVTQSSRYLVKRTGEKVFLECVQDMDHENMFWYRQDPGLGLRLIYFSYDVKMKEKGDIPEGYSVSREKKERFSLILESASTNQTSMYLCASSFTGGNSPLHFGNGTRLTVT.

V and J are TRBV5-4 and TRBJ1-6; D gene ambiguous. The ends were cut back, 1 base at V and 1 base at J, with 6 bases in the middle. Germline CDR1 reads SGHNT; CDR2 reads YYREEE (reference sequence). The CDR3 sequence is 15 residues long. The DNA for the CDR3 is TGTGCCAGCAGCTTGACTGGGTCCTATAATTCACCCCTCCACTTT. Amino acid sequence: CASSLTGSYNSPLHF.

The chain couples TRBV6-2 or TRBV6-3 to TRBJ1-2, with unresolved D. V dropped 6 bases and J dropped 7 bases, with 15 bases sitting between them. The CDR3 contains 13 residues. Per the germline V gene, CDR1 is MNHEY and CDR2 is SVGEGT. CDR3 sequence: CASSAGSAGGYTF. The CDR3 nucleotides read TGTGCCAGCAGCGCCGGAAGCGCGGGTGGCTACACCTTC.

This clone has more than one count but fewer than ten. The chain carries TRBV29-1 and TRBJ2-5; D not certain. The CDR3 is 12 residues long. Per germline, CDR1 SQVTM and CDR2 ANQGSEA. Trimming removed 4 bases at V and 5 bases at J, with 11 bases between. CDR3 in amino acids: CSVVRVGETQYF. CDR3 in DNA: TGCAGCGTTGTAAGGGTAGGGGAGACCCAGTACTTC.

The gene calls are TRBV11-3 and TRBJ2-2; unclear D gene. Trimming removed 5 bases from V and 0 bases from J, with 13 bases in between. The CDR3 has 16 residues. Germline V lookup: CDR1 SGHNT, CDR2 YENEEA. CDR3 in amino acids: CASSTDGLTNTGELFF. DNA for the CDR3: TGTGCCAGCAGCACCGATGGGCTAACGAACACCGGGGAGCTGTTTTTT.

This clone was counted between two and nine times. This chain links TRBV30 with TRBJ2-1; possibly TRBD2 for D (5 bases). CDR1 and CDR2 (germline): GTSNPN, SVGIG (reference sequence). The length of the CDR3 is 13 residues. Trimming stripped 5 bases from V and 0 bases from J, with 8 bases between. In nucleotides, the CDR3 is TGTGCCTGGTCGGGGAGCTCCTACAATGAGCAGTTCTTC. Protein sequence: CAWSGSSYNEQFF.

Worth noting for this clone: Compared with germline, one end of the junction differs, possibly owing to a read error. The chain combines TRBV6-5 with TRBJ1-6; 7 bases match TRBD1. Germline assignment: CDR1 MNHEY and CDR2 SVGAGI. The CDR3 has 15 amino acids. This chain's CDR3 is CASSPDRDADSLLHF. The CDR3 bases are TGTGCCAGCAGTCCTGACAGGGACGCCGATTCACTCCTCCACTTT.

This CDR3 reads CASKQGSALYGYTF. CDR3 in DNA: TGTGCCAGCAAGCAGGGATCGGCGCTCTATGGCTACACCTTC. The V and J genes are TRBV27 and TRBJ1-2; D might be TRBD1 (5 bases). This CDR3 is built from 14 residues. V was cut by 7 bases and J by 4 bases, with 16 bases left in between. The germline V gene encodes CDR1 MNHEY and CDR2 SMNVEV (reference sequence).

The rearrangement links TRBV21-1 to TRBJ1-1; TRBD1, the table's D call, was not compared with the DNA. TRBV21-1 is a known pseudogene. The CDR3 is 13 amino acids. This CDR3 reads CASSKGTRACAFF. CDR3 in DNA: TGTGCCAGCAGCAAAGGGACCAGGGCGTGCGCTTTCTTT.

This chain joins TRBV30 and TRBJ1-1, with D perhaps TRBD1 (5 bases). Germline-derived CDR1 and CDR2 are GTSNPN and SVGIG (reference sequence). CDR3 length: 13 residues. V lost 1 base, J lost 3 bases, and 9 bases lay in between. CDR3 nucleotide sequence: TGTGCCTGGAGTGAACAGGCGCACACTGAAGCTTTCTTT. Translated: CAWSEQAHTEAFF. The full variable domain, with the rest looked up from reference TRBV30 and TRBJ1-1, is SQTIHQWPATLVQPVGSPLSLECTVEGTSNPNLYWYRQAAGRGLQLLFYSVGIGQISSEVPQNLSASRPQDRQFILSSKKLLLSDSGFYLCAWSEQAHTEAFFGQGTRLTVV.

V usage is TRBV4-3 and J usage is TRBJ2-1, with D possibly being TRBD1 (6 bases). This CDR3 has 15 amino acids. The ends were cut back, 0 bases at V and 4 bases at J, with 10 bases in the middle. Germline V gene sequence: CDR1 LGHNA, CDR2 YSLEER. CDR3 nucleotides: TGCGCCAGCAGCCAAGATAGAGGACAGTACAATGAGCAGTTCTTC. Its protein product is CASSQDRGQYNEQFF.

This clone occurred once. V usage is TRBV12-3 or TRBV12-4 and J usage is TRBJ1-2; 8 bases are a match to TRBD1. The ends lost 7 bases at V and 2 bases at J; junction bases unmatched: 3. The CDR3 spans 13 residues. In DNA, the CDR3 is TGTGCCAGCAACCGACAGGGGAACTATGGCTACACCTTC. Amino acids: CASNRQGNYGYTF.

The sample holds one count of this clone. The gene calls are TRBV11-1 and TRBJ2-3; D perhaps matches TRBD1 (5 bases). The V gene lost 1 base and the J gene lost 8 bases, with 16 bases spanning the gap. This CDR3 region has 15 residues. From germline, CDR1 is SGHAT and CDR2 FQDESV (reference sequence). The CDR3: CASSLDPGFVVTQYF. CDR3 DNA sequence: TGTGCCAGCAGCTTAGACCCAGGGTTTGTAGTTACGCAGTATTTT.

The chain carries TRBV19 and TRBJ2-7, with 12 bases matching TRBD1. Trimming removed 5 bases from V and 5 bases from J; junction bases left unmatched: 4. The CDR3 has 14 residues. CDR1 and CDR2 (germline): LNHDA, SQIVND (reference sequence). Here the CDR3 DNA reads TGTGCCAGTAGTTCCGGGACAGGGGGCGACGAGCAGTACTTC. It specifies CASSSGTGGDEQYF. Filled out from reference TRBV19 and TRBJ2-7, the complete variable domain reads DGGITQSPKYLFRKEGQNVTLSCEQNLNHDAMYWYRQDPGQGLRLIYYSQIVNDFQKGDIAEGYSVSREKKESFPLTVTSAQKNPTAFYLCASSSGTGGDEQYFGPGTRLTVT.

The V gene is TRBV19, the J gene TRBJ1-5; 9 bases match TRBD1. V lost 6 bases and J lost 3; bases outside the gene matches: 3. CDR3 length equals 14 residues. CDR1 and CDR2 from the germline V gene are LNHDA and SQIVND (reference sequence). The CDR3 DNA is TGTGCCAGTAGCGGGACAGGGATCAATCAGCCCCAGCATTTT. Translating it yields CASSGTGINQPQHF.

This chain links TRBV6-1 with TRBJ2-1; D uncertain. V dropped 1 base and J dropped 9 bases, with 13 bases sitting between them. The germline CDR1 and CDR2 sequences are MNHNS and SASEGT. There are 14 residues in the CDR3. CDR3 region: CASSEGAWRSEQFF. The CDR3, as DNA: TGTGCCAGCAGTGAAGGGGCCTGGCGGTCTGAGCAGTTCTTC.

The chain employs TRBV6-1 and TRBJ1-5; a possible D gene is TRBD1 (6 bases). Germline V CDR1 and CDR2: MNHNS, SASEGT. Trimming pared 0 bases from V and 4 bases from J, leaving 7 bases between. The CDR3 is 14 amino acids. The CDR3 region has the DNA TGTGCCAGCAGTGAAGCAGGGGGGAATCAGCCCCAGCATTTT. As protein: CASSEAGGNQPQHF.

The chain couples TRBV9 to TRBJ2-3; TRBD2 matches at 12 bases. In germline, CDR1 is SGDLS, CDR2 YYNGEE. V gave up 3 bases and J gave up 0 bases; unmatched junction bases: 2. This CDR3 is built from 16 residues. CDR3 sequence (DNA): TGTGCCAGCAGCGCCCTAGCGGGGGGGAGCACAGATACGCAGTATTTT. Its translation: CASSALAGGSTDTQYF.

The V gene is TRBV5-1, the J gene TRBJ1-3, with 7 nucleotides matching TRBD1. The CDR3 extends over 14 amino acids. The ends lost 4 bases at V and 0 bases at J; junction bases unmatched: 1. In germline, CDR1 is SGHRS, CDR2 YFSETQ. The CDR3 coding sequence is TGCGCCAGCAGCCGGGACAGCTCTGGAAACACCATATATTTT. Amino acid sequence: CASSRDSSGNTIYF.

V and J are TRBV9 and TRBJ2-3; D gene unclear. The CDR3 extends over 15 amino acids. In germline, CDR1 is SGDLS, CDR2 YYNGEE. V lost 0 bases to trimming and J lost 2 bases, with 10 bases between them. CDR3 in amino acids: CASSVEGGTTDTQYF. DNA for the CDR3: TGTGCCAGCAGCGTAGAGGGCGGTACCACAGATACGCAGTATTTT.

This clone appeared once. The chain carries TRBV27 and TRBJ1-5; unclear D gene. CDR1 is MNHEY and CDR2 is SMNVEV in the germline V gene (reference sequence). The CDR3 runs to 13 residues. The ends were cut back, 5 bases at V and 9 bases at J, with 14 bases in the middle. Here the CDR3 reads CASSPSPDRPQHF. The CDR3 bases are TGTGCCAGCAGTCCATCTCCGGACCGGCCCCAGCATTTT.